These 26 T cell receptor beta chains were sequenced from one sample in a study of glioma-infiltrating T cells. The iRepertoire nested amplicon-rescue multiplex PCR amplified TCR alpha and beta CDR3s from RNA. In TCRdb, the multiplex PCR reads were re-called with MiXCR into one record per CDR3 protein. In the table there are under 200,000 distinct CDR3 sequences, under 55% of which are singletons. Material: glioma tissue, nonneoplastic brain tissue, or PBMCs (not recorded which). The receptors come from a human donor with low-grade glioma or glioblastoma, undergoing nonglioma brain surgery, or in good health (not recorded which).

Turning to this clonotype: The junction does not match germline at one end; this may be a read error. The chain links TRBV28 to TRBJ2-7; 13 nucleotides match TRBD2. This CDR3 region has 16 residues. Per the germline V gene, CDR1 is MDHEN and CDR2 is SYDVKM. In DNA form, the CDR3 reads TGTGCCATCAGTCCTCCCCGGACTAGCGGGAGTCTCGAGCAGTACTTC. This sequence encodes CAISPPRTSGSLEQYF.

This clonotype was seen repeatedly, ten times or more. The chain is built from TRBV28 and TRBJ2-7; D is unresolved. The CDR3 is 12 residues long. The V end lost 9 bases, the J end lost 6 bases, and 15 bases lay between the germline ends. Germline values: CDR1 MDHEN, CDR2 SYDVKM. The CDR3 region is CASTNTALEQYF. The CDR3 bases are TGTGCCAGTACTAACACAGCCCTCGAGCAGTACTTC.

This clonotype came up a few times. The CDR3 DNA follows: TGTGCCAGCACTCCTGGTTCCTACAATGAGCAGTTCTTC. Encoded protein: CASTPGSYNEQFF. V usage is TRBV2 and J usage is TRBJ2-1; D is ambiguous. Per the germline V gene, CDR1 is SNHLY and CDR2 is FYNNEI. The CDR3 totals 13 residues. V dropped 7 bases and J dropped 1 base, with 8 bases sitting between them.

This clonotype was counted many times. V gene TRBV18 combines with J gene TRBJ1-1, with D possibly being TRBD1 (6 bases). Germline V CDR1 and CDR2: KGHSH, LQKENI. Between the trimmed V and J ends, which lost 6 bases and 5 bases, there was a span of 13 bases. The CDR3 contains 13 residues. CDR3 nucleotide sequence: TGTGCCAGCTCCCCTACACAGGGAACTGAAGCTTTCTTT. Its translation is CASSPTQGTEAFF. Drawing the rest from reference TRBV18 and TRBJ1-1, the complete variable domain is NAGVMQNPRHLVRRRGQEARLRCSPMKGHSHVYWYRQLPEEGLKFMVYLQKENIIDESGMPKERFSAEFPKEGPSILRIQQVVRGDSAAYFCASSPTQGTEAFFGQGTRLTVV.

Regarding this clonotype: This may come from a read error, since a much larger clone is one base off. V gene TRBV20-1 combines with J gene TRBJ2-1, with D tentatively TRBD1 or TRBD2 (5 bases each). V lost 6 bases and J lost 9, with 27 bases in between. The CDR3 is 16 residues long. CDR1 is DFQATT, CDR2 SNEGSKA, per germline (reference sequence). The CDR3 nucleotides read TGCAGTGCCAGTCACAGGCCTCTAGCTGCCCCCGGTGAGCAGTTCTTC. This translates into CSASHRPLAAPGEQFF.

V usage is TRBV28 and J usage is TRBJ2-7; D is undetermined. The CDR3 sequence is 11 residues long. The germline V gene encodes CDR1 MDHEN and CDR2 SYDVKM. V was clipped by 6 bases and J by 6 bases, with 9 bases between them. The CDR3 nucleotides are TGTGCCAGCAGCCCCTACGGCGAGCAGTACTTC. Its protein product is CASSPYGEQYF.

As regards this clonotype: A read error may produce the germline difference seen at one junction end. The chain recombines TRBV6-1 with TRBJ2-1; D remains unclear. This CDR3 is 12 amino acids long. Germline values: CDR1 MNHNS, CDR2 SASEGT. This CDR3 reads CAGSREVNEQFF. For the CDR3, the DNA is TGTGCCGGCAGTCGAGAAGTCAATGAGCAGTTCTTC.

This clonotype came up a few times. A much more abundant neighbour one base away suggests this may be a read error. V gene TRBV15 combines with J gene TRBJ2-3, with 8 bases lining up with TRBD2. This CDR3 is built from 15 residues. Losses at the gene ends were 3 bases for V and 5 bases for J; bases not matched to a gene: 7. Germline values: CDR1 LNHNV, CDR2 YYDKDF (reference sequence). CDR3 nucleotide sequence: TGTGCCACCAGCAGGGGAGCGGGAGAAGGAGATACGCAGTATTTT. The encoded protein is CATSRGAGEGDTQYF.

Only one count was recorded for this clonotype. The chain is built from TRBV19 and TRBJ2-1; TRBD2 matches at 13 bases. Per the germline V gene, CDR1 is LNHDA and CDR2 is SQIVND (reference sequence). With V trimmed by 10 bases and J by 6 bases, 12 bases remained unmatched. The CDR3 is 16 residues long. CDR3 sequence (DNA): TGTGCCACTAAAGTCACCCGACTAGCGGGAGGCAATGAGCAGTTCTTC. It is translated as CATKVTRLAGGNEQFF.

The table lists this clonotype with many counts. This chain connects TRBV19 to TRBJ2-1; D not resolved. The V gene's germline CDR1 is LNHDA and CDR2 SQIVND (reference sequence). V was clipped by 4 bases and J by 8 bases, with 15 bases between them. The CDR3 length is 14 residues. The CDR3 coding sequence is TGTGCCAGTAGTACCCCGGGCCGCACGGATGAGCAGTTCTTC. Encoded protein: CASSTPGRTDEQFF.

This clonotype was found a few times. This chain uses TRBV28 with TRBJ2-1, with 8 positions matching TRBD1. With V trimmed by 6 bases and J by 2 bases, 15 bases remained unmatched. CDR1 and CDR2 from the germline V gene are MDHEN and SYDVKM. The CDR3 runs to 18 residues. In nucleotides, the CDR3 is TGTGCCAGCAGCCCAATTCCCCGGACAGGGATGGCCTACAATGAGCAGTTCTTC. It yields the protein CASSPIPRTGMAYNEQFF.

The V call is TRBV12-3 or TRBV12-4, the J call TRBJ1-6; D possibly corresponds to TRBD1 (5 bases). The CDR3 has 18 amino acids. Trimming took off 6 bases at V and 0 bases at J, with 18 bases between the two ends. The CDR3 region has the DNA TGTGCCAGCAGCGACCCAGGGATTTGGAGCTCCTATAATTCACCCCTCCACTTT. This translates into CASSDPGIWSSYNSPLHF.

About this clonotype: Since a far larger clone is one base different, this is likely a read error. J is TRBJ2-7 and V is TRBV3-1; D remains unclear. Germline V gene lookup returns CDR1 LGHDT and CDR2 YNNKEL (reference sequence). The CDR3 totals 11 residues. CDR3: CASSRSYDQYF. DNA of the CDR3: TGTGCCAGCAGCCGCTCCTACGACCAGTACTTC.

This clonotype was seen a few times. The chain combines TRBV13 with TRBJ2-1; D gene uncertain. Between the trimmed V and J ends, which lost 5 bases and 0 bases, there was a span of 14 bases. The CDR3 runs to 16 residues. The germline CDR1 and CDR2 sequences are PRHDT and FYEKMQ (reference sequence). The DNA of the CDR3 is TGTGCCAGCAGCGCAGACGCGCCGAGCTCCTACAATGAGCAGTTCTTC. Translating it yields CASSADAPSSYNEQFF.

This clonotype was counted at least ten times. The chain joins TRBV20-1 to TRBJ1-4; D is uncertain. CDR1 is DFQATT, CDR2 SNEGSKA, per germline (reference sequence). The CDR3 totals 16 residues. The V end was cut by 6 bases, the J end by 5 bases, with 22 bases between. The CDR3 here is CSATSPRDGDNEKLFF. Written as DNA, the CDR3 is TGCAGTGCAACCAGCCCCCGAGACGGCGACAATGAAAAACTGTTTTTT.

This clonotype came up once. With a much larger clone just one base away, this may be a read error. This chain connects TRBV6-6 to TRBJ2-5, with 8 bases fitting TRBD1. After removal of 5 bases from V and 3 bases from J, the junction contained 5 bases not matched to a gene. Germline CDR1 MNHNY, CDR2 SVGAGI (reference sequence). The CDR3 extends over 14 amino acids. CDR3 in DNA: TGTGCCAGCAGTGGATTACAGGGGGAAGAGACCCAGTACTTC. This codes for CASSGLQGEETQYF.

This clonotype was picked up one time. This may be a read error: a much more frequent sequence differs by one nucleotide. The chain employs TRBV10-3 and TRBJ2-3; possibly TRBD1 or TRBD2 for D (5 bases each). The CDR3 consists of 16 residues. V was cut by 2 bases and J by 8 bases, with 20 bases left in between. Germline loops: CDR1 ENHRY, CDR2 SYGVKD. This CDR3 reads CAISEGTGTPLGTQYF. The CDR3 DNA sequence: TGTGCCATCAGTGAGGGGACCGGGACCCCGCTAGGTACGCAGTATTTT.

This clonotype was seen once. A much more abundant neighbour one base away suggests this may be a read error. The chain is built from TRBV28 and TRBJ1-1, with a possible D match to TRBD1 (6 bases). The CDR3 is made up of 12 amino acids. Germline V gene data show CDR1 as MDHEN and CDR2 as SYDVKM. CDR3 protein: CASSLGQRKALF. CDR3 DNA: TGTGCCAGCAGTCTAGGACAGAGAAAAGCTTTGTTT. Full variable domain (remainder filled in from reference TRBV28 and TRBJ1-1): DVKVTQSSRYLVKRTGEKVFLECVQDMDHENMFWYRQDPGLGLRLIYFSYDVKMKEKGDIPEGYSVSREKKERFSLILESASTNQTSMYLCASSLGQRKALFGQGTRLTVV.

On this clonotype itself: A much more abundant neighbour one base away suggests this may be a read error. The chain employs TRBV28 and TRBJ2-7; TRBD1 is a possible D gene (6 bases). This CDR3 spans 14 amino acids. Germline V gene lookup returns CDR1 MDHEN and CDR2 SYDVKM. The CDR3 sequence is CARSLLGQSYEQYF. CDR3 nucleotides: TGTGCCAGAAGTTTATTGGGACAAAGCTACGAGCAGTACTTC.

This clonotype came up many times. The chain has TRBV7-9 and TRBJ1-1; the D gene is possibly TRBD1 (5 bases). The germline CDR1 and CDR2 sequences are SEHNR and FQNEAQ (reference sequence). V lost 5 bases to trimming and J lost 6 bases, with 16 bases between them. The CDR3 contains 14 residues. The chain's CDR3 is CASSNTGDDPEAFF. In DNA form, the CDR3 reads TGTGCCAGCAGCAATACAGGCGACGACCCTGAAGCTTTCTTT.

This clonotype has just a few counts. One base away lies a much larger clone, so this may be a sequencing read error. This rearrangement joins TRBV4-1 to TRBJ1-2, with no clear D. The CDR3 has 11 amino acids. Germline assignment: CDR1 MGHRA and CDR2 YSYEKL. CDR3 region: CARSQLGGYTF. The DNA for the CDR3 is TGCGCCAGAAGCCAACTGGGTGGCTACACCTTC.

Turning to this clonotype: Sequence at one end of the junction differs from germline and may be a read error. The genes are TRBV19 and TRBJ2-1; 11 bases line up with TRBD2. The CDR3 totals 14 residues. In germline, CDR1 is LNHDA, CDR2 SQIVND (reference sequence). As DNA, the CDR3 is TGTGCCAGTCCACTAGCGGGAGACCACAATAAGCAGTTCTTC. As protein: CASPLAGDHNKQFF.

This clonotype has just a few counts. This rearrangement joins TRBV7-9 to TRBJ2-5; 7 bases are shared with TRBD1. The CDR3 spans 15 residues. Looked up from germline, CDR1 is SEHNR and CDR2 is FQNEAQ (reference sequence). The trim removed 3 bases at V and 2 bases at J, leaving 6 bases unmatched. The CDR3 reads CASSFRTGVQETQYF. Here the CDR3 DNA reads TGTGCCAGCAGCTTTAGGACAGGTGTGCAAGAGACCCAGTACTTC.

This clonotype was seen a handful of times. V gene TRBV12-3 or TRBV12-4 combines with J gene TRBJ1-1, with no clear D. V lost 3 bases and J 5 bases, leaving 13 bases between the germline ends. The CDR3 consists of 14 residues. CDR3: CASSLTEQETEAFF. The CDR3, as DNA: TGTGCCAGCAGTTTGACGGAGCAGGAAACTGAAGCTTTCTTT.

This clonotype was recorded at least ten times. This chain connects TRBV20-1 to TRBJ1-1, with D perhaps TRBD1 (6 bases). Deletions cut 5 bases from V and 4 bases from J, with 14 bases between. This CDR3 spans 13 amino acids. Germline-derived CDR1 and CDR2 are DFQATT and SNEGSKA (reference sequence). The CDR3 nucleotides read TGCAGTGCTTGGACAGTGGGGAGCACTGAAGCTTTCTTT. Protein product: CSAWTVGSTEAFF.

As for this clonotype: The junction does not match germline at one end; this may be a read error. This rearrangement joins TRBV18 to TRBJ1-1; 10 bases match TRBD1. The length of the CDR3 is 16 residues. Germline lookup yields CDR1 KGHSH and CDR2 LQKENI. CDR3 nucleotide sequence: TGTGCTAGCTCTAACCTAGGGACAGGGGAAGGCACTGAAGCTTTCTTT. Residues: CASSNLGTGEGTEAFF.